This TCR beta chain was documented in a study of blood T cell repertoires in COVID-19. Only in-frame clones appear in the TCRdb table, and some are missing; sequencing was by immunoSEQ multiplex PCR. The table includes a few hundred thousand clones, 88% detected once. Germline lookup yields CDR1 GTSNPN and CDR2 SVGIG (reference sequence). The CDR3 is 10 residues long. V was cut by 4 bases and J by 7 bases, with 7 bases left in between. The Seattle patients, enrolled during active infection, were followed longitudinally. Sequences were obtained from peripheral blood. This clonotype was sampled from a woman aged 25 to 39 with COVID-19, enrolled during active disease. The V gene is TRBV30, the J gene TRBJ1-2; D perhaps matches TRBD1 (5 bases). DNA of the CDR3: TGTGCCTGGAACGGGGGTGGCTACACCTTC. This codes for CAWNGGGYTF.